This is a list of T cell receptor beta chains from one sample in a study of cytomegalovirus exposure and HLA in healthy donors. The table came from immunoSEQ multiplex PCR; TCRdb's copy has only in-frame clones and leaves some out. The sample holds about 65,000 clones; around 73% are singletons and the top ten take approximately 2.9%. Specimen: PBMCs. These receptors were collected from a girl under 18 in good health and CMV-seropositive. CDR3s include the opening cysteine and the closing phenylalanine or tryptophan. The order of the fields is CDR3 length, J gene, clone size, D gene, V gene, CDR3 protein, CDR3 DNA. The D gene is left open where the match is weak. Expanded clones get a size class; other rows say once, few or many, or leave the size out.

CDR3 length: 14
J gene: TRBJ2-3
clone size: NA
D gene: NA
V gene: TRBV28
CDR3 protein: CASSLSAGQRRQYF
CDR3 DNA: TGTGCCAGCAGTTTAAGCGCCGGACAGCGTCGTCAGTATTTT

CDR3 length: 13
J gene: TRBJ1-1
clone size: NA
D gene: NA
V gene: TRBV30
CDR3 protein: CAWMARRDTEAFF
CDR3 DNA: TGTGCCTGGATGGCCCGCCGGGACACTGAAGCTTTCTTT

CDR3 length: 13
J gene: TRBJ1-2
clone size: NA
D gene: TRBD1
V gene: TRBV29-1
CDR3 protein: CSVVQGGEGGYTF
CDR3 DNA: TGCAGCGTTGTTCAAGGGGGCGAGGGGGGCTACACCTTC

CDR3 length: 16
J gene: TRBJ2-7
clone size: NA
D gene: NA
V gene: TRBV7-2
CDR3 protein: CASSLLWGDRDYEQYF
CDR3 DNA: TGTGCCAGCAGCTTACTGTGGGGGGACAGAGACTACGAGCAGTACTTC

CDR3 length: 15
J gene: TRBJ2-3
clone size: NA
D gene: NA
V gene: TRBV28
CDR3 protein: CASSRTVASTDTQYF
CDR3 DNA: TGTGCCAGCAGCCGGACAGTTGCTAGCACAGATACGCAGTATTTT

CDR3 length: 13
J gene: TRBJ2-7
clone size: few
D gene: NA
V gene: TRBV27
CDR3 protein: CASSLRQVYEQYF
CDR3 DNA: TGTGCCAGCAGTTTACGGCAGGTCTACGAGCAGTACTTC

CDR3 length: 14
J gene: TRBJ2-3
clone size: NA
D gene: TRBD1
V gene: TRBV18
CDR3 protein: CASSPGQGADTQYF
CDR3 DNA: TGTGCCAGCTCACCAGGGCAGGGGGCAGATACGCAGTATTTT

CDR3 length: 13
J gene: TRBJ1-2
clone size: NA
D gene: TRBD1
V gene: TRBV18
CDR3 protein: CASSPLDRAGYTF
CDR3 DNA: TGTGCCAGCTCACCCCTCGACAGGGCTGGCTACACCTTC

CDR3 length: 13
J gene: TRBJ2-7
clone size: NA
D gene: NA
V gene: TRBV2
CDR3 protein: CASTPGLRYEQYF
CDR3 DNA: TGTGCCAGCACCCCGGGACTCCGATACGAGCAGTACTTC

CDR3 length: 16
J gene: TRBJ2-2
clone size: NA
D gene: TRBD2
V gene: TRBV6-6
CDR3 protein: CASGPTSGRGTGELFF
CDR3 DNA: TGTGCCAGCGGCCCGACTAGCGGGCGGGGCACCGGGGAGCTGTTTTTT

CDR3 length: 16
J gene: TRBJ1-2
clone size: NA
D gene: NA
V gene: TRBV10-3
CDR3 protein: CAISGGAGGLSYGYTF
CDR3 DNA: TGTGCCATCAGCGGAGGGGCAGGTGGGCTTAGCTATGGCTACACCTTC

CDR3 length: 13
J gene: TRBJ1-5
clone size: few
D gene: NA
V gene: TRBV28
CDR3 protein: CASSLDGREPQHF
CDR3 DNA: TGTGCCAGCAGTTTAGATGGGCGAGAGCCCCAGCATTTT

CDR3 length: 14
J gene: TRBJ1-4
clone size: NA
D gene: NA
V gene: TRBV25-1
CDR3 protein: CASSEARAGEKLFF
CDR3 DNA: TGTGCCAGCAGTGAAGCCCGGGCGGGAGAAAAACTGTTTTTT

CDR3 length: 14
J gene: TRBJ1-1
clone size: NA
D gene: NA
V gene: TRBV4-3
CDR3 protein: CASSQDLQAAEAFF
CDR3 DNA: TGCGCCAGCAGCCAAGATCTACAGGCAGCTGAAGCTTTCTTT

CDR3 length: 14
J gene: TRBJ1-1
clone size: NA
D gene: NA
V gene: TRBV5-1
CDR3 protein: CASSIEAGDGEAFF
CDR3 DNA: TGCGCCAGCAGTATCGAAGCGGGTGACGGTGAAGCTTTCTTT

CDR3 length: 15
J gene: TRBJ2-3
clone size: NA
D gene: NA
V gene: TRBV7-6
CDR3 protein: CASSLDYRTTDTQYF
CDR3 DNA: TGTGCCAGCAGCTTAGACTATCGAACCACAGATACGCAGTATTTT

CDR3 length: 12
J gene: TRBJ2-7
clone size: NA
D gene: NA
V gene: TRBV7-2
CDR3 protein: CASSSRGYEQYF
CDR3 DNA: TGTGCCAGCAGCTCCCGCGGCTACGAGCAGTACTTC

CDR3 length: 12
J gene: TRBJ2-3
clone size: NA
D gene: NA
V gene: TRBV14
CDR3 protein: CASGQARLTQYF
CDR3 DNA: TGTGCCAGCGGCCAAGCTAGGTTAACGCAGTATTTT

CDR3 length: 12
J gene: TRBJ2-1
clone size: NA
D gene: NA
V gene: TRBV30
CDR3 protein: CAGSGPRDEQFF
CDR3 DNA: TGTGCCGGGAGCGGGCCCAGGGATGAGCAGTTCTTC

CDR3 length: 15
J gene: TRBJ2-7
clone size: NA
D gene: TRBD2
V gene: TRBV6-5
CDR3 protein: CASSRGGFERREQYF
CDR3 DNA: TGTGCCAGCAGCCGCGGGGGGTTCGAGCGACGCGAGCAGTACTTC

CDR3 length: 14
J gene: TRBJ2-7
clone size: NA
D gene: NA
V gene: TRBV19
CDR3 protein: CASRSTEFRYEQYF
CDR3 DNA: TGTGCCAGTAGATCGACAGAGTTTCGCTACGAGCAGTACTTC

CDR3 length: 16
J gene: TRBJ2-5
clone size: NA
D gene: NA
V gene: TRBV5-4
CDR3 protein: CASSLAGHRSRETQYF
CDR3 DNA: TGTGCCAGCAGCTTAGCGGGCCATCGAAGCCGGGAGACCCAGTACTTC

CDR3 length: 14
J gene: TRBJ1-5
clone size: NA
D gene: NA
V gene: TRBV6-5
CDR3 protein: CASSLRQYNQPQHF
CDR3 DNA: TGTGCCAGCAGTTTAAGACAGTACAATCAGCCCCAGCATTTT

CDR3 length: 12
J gene: TRBJ1-2
clone size: NA
D gene: NA
V gene: TRBV5-4
CDR3 protein: CASSLVLGGYTF
CDR3 DNA: TGTGCCAGCAGCTTGGTTTTGGGCGGCTACACCTTC

CDR3 length: 19
J gene: TRBJ2-2
clone size: NA
D gene: NA
V gene: TRBV28
CDR3 protein: CASSLRDWRRVWDTGELFF
CDR3 DNA: TGTGCCAGCAGTCTCCGGGACTGGCGAAGAGTTTGGGACACCGGGGAGCTGTTTTTT

CDR3 length: 16
J gene: TRBJ1-5
clone size: NA
D gene: NA
V gene: TRBV4-1
CDR3 protein: CASSQEQVGAGQPQHF
CDR3 DNA: TGCGCCAGCAGCCAAGAACAGGTAGGGGCTGGTCAGCCCCAGCATTTT

CDR3 length: 13
J gene: TRBJ2-5
clone size: NA
D gene: NA
V gene: TRBV5-6
CDR3 protein: CASSRGDIETQYF
CDR3 DNA: TGTGCCAGCAGCCGCGGGGATATCGAGACCCAGTACTTC

CDR3 length: 17
J gene: TRBJ2-1
clone size: once
D gene: TRBD2
V gene: TRBV5-1
CDR3 protein: CASSPGLAGGPRNEQFF
CDR3 DNA: TGCGCCAGCAGCCCTGGACTAGCGGGAGGGCCGAGGAATGAGCAGTTCTTC

CDR3 length: 19
J gene: TRBJ2-2
clone size: NA
D gene: NA
V gene: TRBV4-3
CDR3 protein: CASSQELLRGSVNTGELFF
CDR3 DNA: TGCGCCAGCAGCCAGGAACTCCTACGCGGATCCGTTAACACCGGGGAGCTGTTTTTT

CDR3 length: 13
J gene: TRBJ1-5
clone size: NA
D gene: TRBD1
V gene: TRBV9
CDR3 protein: CASSLGQDQPQHF
CDR3 DNA: TGTGCCAGCAGCCTCGGACAGGATCAGCCCCAGCATTTT

CDR3 length: 11
J gene: TRBJ1-2
clone size: NA
D gene: NA
V gene: TRBV29-1
CDR3 protein: CSVIENYGYTF
CDR3 DNA: TGCAGCGTTATAGAAAACTATGGCTACACCTTC

CDR3 length: 13
J gene: TRBJ2-7
clone size: NA
D gene: TRBD1
V gene: TRBV5-1
CDR3 protein: CASTGQGEYEQYF
CDR3 DNA: TGCGCCAGCACGGGACAGGGGGAATACGAGCAGTACTTC

CDR3 length: 13
J gene: TRBJ2-5
clone size: NA
D gene: NA
V gene: TRBV2
CDR3 protein: CASVRSYQETQYF
CDR3 DNA: TGTGCCAGCGTAAGGAGTTACCAAGAGACCCAGTACTTC

CDR3 length: 13
J gene: TRBJ2-1
clone size: NA
D gene: NA
V gene: TRBV6-5
CDR3 protein: CASSYSRLNEQFF
CDR3 DNA: TGTGCCAGCAGTTACTCGCGTCTCAATGAGCAGTTCTTC

CDR3 length: 14
J gene: TRBJ1-1
clone size: NA
D gene: NA
V gene: TRBV6-5
CDR3 protein: CASSTGGMNTEAFF
CDR3 DNA: TGTGCCAGCAGTACGGGAGGGATGAACACTGAAGCTTTCTTT